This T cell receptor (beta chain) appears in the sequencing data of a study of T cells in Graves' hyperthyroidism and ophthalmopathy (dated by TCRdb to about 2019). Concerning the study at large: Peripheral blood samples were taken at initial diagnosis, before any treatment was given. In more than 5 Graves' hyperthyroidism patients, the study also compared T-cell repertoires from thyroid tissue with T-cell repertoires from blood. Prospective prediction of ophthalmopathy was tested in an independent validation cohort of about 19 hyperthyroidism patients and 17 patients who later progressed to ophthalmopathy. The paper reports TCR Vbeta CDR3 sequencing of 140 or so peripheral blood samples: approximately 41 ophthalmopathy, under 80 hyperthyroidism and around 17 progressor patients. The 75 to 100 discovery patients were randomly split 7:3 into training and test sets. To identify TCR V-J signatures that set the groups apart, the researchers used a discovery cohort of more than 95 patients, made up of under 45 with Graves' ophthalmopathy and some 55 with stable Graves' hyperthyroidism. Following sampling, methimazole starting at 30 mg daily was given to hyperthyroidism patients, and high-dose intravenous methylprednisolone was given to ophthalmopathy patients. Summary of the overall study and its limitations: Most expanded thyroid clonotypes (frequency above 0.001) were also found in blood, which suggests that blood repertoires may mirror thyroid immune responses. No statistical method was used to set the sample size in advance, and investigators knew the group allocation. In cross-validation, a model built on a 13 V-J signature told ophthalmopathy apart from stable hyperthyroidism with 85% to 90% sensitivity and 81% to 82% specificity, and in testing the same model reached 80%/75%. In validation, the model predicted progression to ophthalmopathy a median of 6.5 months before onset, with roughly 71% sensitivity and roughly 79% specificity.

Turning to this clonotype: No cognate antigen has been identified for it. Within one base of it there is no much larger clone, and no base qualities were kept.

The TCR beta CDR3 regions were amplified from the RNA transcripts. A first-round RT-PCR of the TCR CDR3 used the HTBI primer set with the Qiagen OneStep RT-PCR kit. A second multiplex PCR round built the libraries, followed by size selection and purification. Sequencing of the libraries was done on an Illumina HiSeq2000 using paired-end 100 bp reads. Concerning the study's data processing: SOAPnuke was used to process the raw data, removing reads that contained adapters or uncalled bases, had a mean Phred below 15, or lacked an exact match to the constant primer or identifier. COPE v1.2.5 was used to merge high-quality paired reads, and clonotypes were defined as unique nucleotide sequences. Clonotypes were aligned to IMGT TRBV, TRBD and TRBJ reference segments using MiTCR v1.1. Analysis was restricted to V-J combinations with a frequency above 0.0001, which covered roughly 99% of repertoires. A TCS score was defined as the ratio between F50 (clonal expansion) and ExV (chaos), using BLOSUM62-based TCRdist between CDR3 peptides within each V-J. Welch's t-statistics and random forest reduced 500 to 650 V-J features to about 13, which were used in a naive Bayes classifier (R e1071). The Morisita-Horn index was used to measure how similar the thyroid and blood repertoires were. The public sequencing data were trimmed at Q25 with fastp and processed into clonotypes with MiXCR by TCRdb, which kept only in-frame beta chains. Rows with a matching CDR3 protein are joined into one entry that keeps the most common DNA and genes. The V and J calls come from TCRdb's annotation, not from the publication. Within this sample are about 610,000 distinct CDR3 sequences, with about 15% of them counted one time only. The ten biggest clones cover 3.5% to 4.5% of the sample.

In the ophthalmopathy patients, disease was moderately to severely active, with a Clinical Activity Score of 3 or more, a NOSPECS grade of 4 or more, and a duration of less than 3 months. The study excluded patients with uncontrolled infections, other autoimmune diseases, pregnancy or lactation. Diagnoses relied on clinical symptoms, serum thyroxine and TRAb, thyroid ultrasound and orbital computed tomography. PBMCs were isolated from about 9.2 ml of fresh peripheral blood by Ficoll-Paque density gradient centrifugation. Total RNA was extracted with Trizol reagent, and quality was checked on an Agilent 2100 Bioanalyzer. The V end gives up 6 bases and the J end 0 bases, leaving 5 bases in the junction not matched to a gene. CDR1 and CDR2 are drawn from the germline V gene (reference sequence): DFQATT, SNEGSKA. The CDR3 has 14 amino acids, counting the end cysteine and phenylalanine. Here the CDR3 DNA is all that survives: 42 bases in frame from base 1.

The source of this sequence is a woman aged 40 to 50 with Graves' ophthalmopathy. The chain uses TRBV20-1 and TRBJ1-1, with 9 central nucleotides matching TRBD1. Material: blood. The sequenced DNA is TGCAGTGCGTCACAGGGGGCTCTGAACACTGAAGCTTTCTTT. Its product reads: CSASQGALNTEAFF.